The present entry profiles one T cell receptor beta chain with its context. No antigen is known for it. The study ran its PCR with 60 Vbeta and 13 Jbeta primers. TCRdb's copy holds only in-frame clones and misses some; the assay was immunoSEQ multiplex PCR. The table shows roughly 100,000 clones, with around 60% occurring only once. The data stem from a study of cytomegalovirus exposure and HLA in healthy donors. CDR1 SGHDN and CDR2 FVKESK come from the germline V gene. CDR3 size: 14 residues. Trimming took off 0 bases at V and 4 bases at J, with 10 bases between the two ends. Study findings and constraints: Using the classifier, cytomegalovirus status was reportedly diagnosed with high specificity and sensitivity. A prior analysis recorded that most TCR beta V segments were productive about 90% or about 30% of the time. The study carried out a later analysis of TCR beta sequences. It associated under 20,000 of them with specific HLA alleles at a false discovery rate of 0.05.

Sequenced material: PBMCs. This chain uses TRBV14 with TRBJ2-7; possible D gene TRBD1, 6 bases. This TCR was recovered from a man in his sixties in good health and CMV-seronegative. DNA of the CDR3: TGTGCCAGCAGCCAAGACAGGGGACGGTACGAGCAGTACTTC. Its translation: CASSQDRGRYEQYF.